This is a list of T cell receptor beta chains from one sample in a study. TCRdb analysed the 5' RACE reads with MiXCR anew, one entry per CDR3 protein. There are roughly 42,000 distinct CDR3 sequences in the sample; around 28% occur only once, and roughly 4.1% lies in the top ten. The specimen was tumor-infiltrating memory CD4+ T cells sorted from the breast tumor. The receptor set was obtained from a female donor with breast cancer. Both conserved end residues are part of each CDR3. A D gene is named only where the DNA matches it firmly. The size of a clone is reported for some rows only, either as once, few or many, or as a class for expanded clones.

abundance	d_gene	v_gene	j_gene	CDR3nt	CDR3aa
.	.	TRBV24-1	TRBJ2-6	TGTGCCACCAGTGACCTAAACGGGGTCCTGACTTTC	CATSDLNGVLTF
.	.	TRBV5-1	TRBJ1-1	TGCACCAGCAGCTTGAAGGCACAGGAATTTGAAGCTTTCTTT	CTSSLKAQEFEAFF
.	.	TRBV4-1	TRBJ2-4	TGCGCCAGCAGCCAAGGGGCCACGCCCGGACAGTTAACACTAGCCAAAAACATTCAGTACTTC	CASSQGATPGQLTLAKNIQYF
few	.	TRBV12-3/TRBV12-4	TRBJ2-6	TGTGCCAGCAGTTCCCCCATGAGCTCTGGGGCCAACGTCCTGACTTTC	CASSSPMSSGANVLTF
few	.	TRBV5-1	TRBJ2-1	TGCGCCAGCAGCTTGGGTGGGGCAAGTAATGAGCAGTTCTTC	CASSLGGASNEQFF
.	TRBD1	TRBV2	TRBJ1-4	TGTGCCAGCAGCATTTTTTCGGGACAGGGTCGAGAAAAACTGTTTTTT	CASSIFSGQGREKLFF
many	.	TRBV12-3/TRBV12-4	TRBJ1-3	TGTGCCAGCAGAAAACAGGGTGTGGAAAACACCATATATTTT	CASRKQGVENTIYF
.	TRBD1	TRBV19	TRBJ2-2	TGTGCCAGTAAGGGACAGGGGGCCGGGGAGCTGTTTTTT	CASKGQGAGELFF
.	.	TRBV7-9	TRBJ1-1	TGTGCCAGCGACACAGGGCTGGGGACTGAAGCTTTCTTT	CASDTGLGTEAFF
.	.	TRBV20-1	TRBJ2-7	TGCAGTGCCACCATTCCGGCCTACGAGCAGTACTTC	CSATIPAYEQYF
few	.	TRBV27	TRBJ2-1	TGTGCCAGCAGTTCCGTTAGCTACAATGAGCAGTTCTTC	CASSSVSYNEQFF
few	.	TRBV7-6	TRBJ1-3	TGTGCCAGCAGCCTCACCTCTGGAAACACCATATATTTT	CASSLTSGNTIYF
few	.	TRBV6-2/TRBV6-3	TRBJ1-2	TGTGCCAGCAGGATCGGACAGAACTATGGCTACACCTTC	CASRIGQNYGYTF
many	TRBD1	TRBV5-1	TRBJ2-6	TGCGCCAGCAGCCCTACGGGACAGCTTGACTCTGGGGCCAACGTCCTGACTTTC	CASSPTGQLDSGANVLTF
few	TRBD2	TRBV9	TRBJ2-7	TGTGCCAGCAGCCCCCAAGGGACTAGCGGGTTCTACGAGCAGTACTTC	CASSPQGTSGFYEQYF
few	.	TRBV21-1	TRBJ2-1	TGTGCCAGGCTAGCGGGGGTCTACAATGAGCAGTTCTTC	CARLAGVYNEQFF
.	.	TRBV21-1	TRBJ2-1	TGTGCCAGCAGCAAAGTGGCATGCGGCGGACAGGGTCCGGTCTTC	CASSKVACGGQGPVF
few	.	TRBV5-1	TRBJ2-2	TGCGCCAGCAGGCGACAGCAGTCGAACACCGGGGAGCTGTTTTTT	CASRRQQSNTGELFF
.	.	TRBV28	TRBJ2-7	TGTGCCAGCAGCGAACTTATGTGGGACGAGCAGTACTTC	CASSELMWDEQYF
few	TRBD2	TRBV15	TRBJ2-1	TGTGCCACCAGCAGCGGTCGTTTGGGACGACTAGCGGGCGGATTTATGAAGCAGTTCTTC	CATSSGRLGRLAGGFMKQFF
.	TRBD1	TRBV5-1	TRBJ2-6	TGCGCCAGCAGCTTGGAGAGACAGGGTCCCCTCTCTGGGGCCAACGTCCTGACTTTC	CASSLERQGPLSGANVLTF
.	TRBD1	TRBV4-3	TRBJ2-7	TGCGCCAGCAGCCAAGATTCCCAGGGGGCATGGTACGAGCAGTACTTC	CASSQDSQGAWYEQYF
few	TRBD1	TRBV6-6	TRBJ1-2	TGTGCCAGCAGTAGGACAGGGACTTCCTATGGCTACACCTTC	CASSRTGTSYGYTF
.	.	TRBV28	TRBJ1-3	TGTGCCAGCACCCGGACAGATCTATACACCATGTATTTT	CASTRTDLYTMYF
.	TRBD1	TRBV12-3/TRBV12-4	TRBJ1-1	TGTGCCAGCAGTCTTTACAGGGGGTCGGGAGCTTTCTTT	CASSLYRGSGAFF
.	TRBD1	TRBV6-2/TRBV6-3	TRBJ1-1	TGTGCCAGCAGTAGACAGGGGTCTGCGTACACTGAAGCTTTCTTT	CASSRQGSAYTEAFF
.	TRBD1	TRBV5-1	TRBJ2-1	TGCGCCAGCAGCTCGTTTACAGGGGCACTTCAATTCTTC	CASSSFTGALQFF
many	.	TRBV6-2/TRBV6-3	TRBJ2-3	TGTGCCAGCACCCAGACTCGTACCATCGGGGATACGCAGTATTTT	CASTQTRTIGDTQYF
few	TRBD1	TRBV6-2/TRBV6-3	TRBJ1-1	TGTGCCAGCAGTTACTCAACCGGGACAGGGGGCGCCGTCACTGAAGCTTTCTTT	CASSYSTGTGGAVTEAFF
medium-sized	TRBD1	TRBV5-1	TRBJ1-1	TGCGCCAGCAGCTTGGGGGACAGCGGCACTGAAGCTTTCTTT	CASSLGDSGTEAFF
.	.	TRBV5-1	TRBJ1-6	TGCGCCAGCAGCTTGGAACTGGATAATTCACCCCTCCACTTT	CASSLELDNSPLHF
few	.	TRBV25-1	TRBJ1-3	TGTGCCAGCAGTGGGTTAGGAGTCCGTGGGGACTCTGGAAACACCATATATTTT	CASSGLGVRGDSGNTIYF
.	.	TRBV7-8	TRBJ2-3	TGTGCCAGCAGCTTAGTCGCAGATACGCAGTATTTT	CASSLVADTQYF
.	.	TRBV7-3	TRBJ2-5	TGTGCCAGCAGCTCTGGACTGGCGGTTCCGGGTGGTCAAGAGACCCAGTACTTC	CASSSGLAVPGGQETQYF
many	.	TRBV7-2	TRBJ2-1	TGTGCCAGCAGCTTATACGGGAAGAGGCTCAATGAGCAGTTCTTC	CASSLYGKRLNEQFF
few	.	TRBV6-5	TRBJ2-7	TGTGCCAGCAGTTACGCGAAGGAGGCGGGCTACGAGCAGTACTTC	CASSYAKEAGYEQYF
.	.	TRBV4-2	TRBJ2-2	TGTGCCAGCAGCCAAGATTTTGACGTCACCGGGGAGCTGTTTTTT	CASSQDFDVTGELFF
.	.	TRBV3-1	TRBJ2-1	TGTGCCAGCAGCCGCGGGACGGTATACAATGAGCAGTTCTTC	CASSRGTVYNEQFF
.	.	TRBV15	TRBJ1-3	TGTGCCACCAGCAGCGGGGGTGGAAACACCATATATTTT	CATSSGGGNTIYF